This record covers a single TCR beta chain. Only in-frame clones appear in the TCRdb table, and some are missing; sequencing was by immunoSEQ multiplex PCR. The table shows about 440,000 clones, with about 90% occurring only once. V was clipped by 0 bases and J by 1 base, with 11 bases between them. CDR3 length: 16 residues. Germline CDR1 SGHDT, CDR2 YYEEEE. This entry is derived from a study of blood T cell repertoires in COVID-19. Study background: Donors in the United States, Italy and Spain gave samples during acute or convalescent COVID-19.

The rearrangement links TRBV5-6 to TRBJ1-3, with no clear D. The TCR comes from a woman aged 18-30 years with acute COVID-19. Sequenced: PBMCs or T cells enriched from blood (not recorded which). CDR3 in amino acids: CASSLDSLVSGNTIYF. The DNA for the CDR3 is TGTGCCAGCAGCTTGGACAGTCTTGTATCTGGAAACACCATATATTTT. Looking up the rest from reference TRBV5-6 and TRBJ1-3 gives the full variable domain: DAGVTQSPTHLIKTRGQQVTLRCSPKSGHDTVSWYQQALGQGPQFIFQYYEEEERQRGNFPDRFSGHQFPNYSSELNVNALLLGDSALYLCASSLDSLVSGNTIYFGEGSWLTVV.